Presented here are 14 T cell receptor beta chains from one specimen sequenced in a study of CD8 T cells in ankylosing spondylitis. TCRdb independently ran MiXCR on the 5' RACE reads; one entry per CDR3 protein. This sample has some 250,000 distinct CDR3 sequences, with 8% to 9.5% found just once. The sequencing sample was made of blood, either unsorted or a sorted T cell fraction (not recorded which). These receptors were collected from a male donor with ankylosing spondylitis or in good health (not recorded which).

This clonotype was detected a few times. V is TRBV12-3 or TRBV12-4 and J is TRBJ1-2; D is perhaps TRBD1 (6 bases). The CDR3 is 16 amino acids. Trimming removed 5 bases from V and 9 bases from J, with 25 bases in between. The CDR3 protein is CASSPGHTDSTKSYTF. CDR3 nucleotides: TGTGCCAGCAGTCCGGGACATACTGACTCCACTAAAAGCTACACCTTC.

There are many counts of this clonotype. The chain joins TRBV5-1 to TRBJ2-3; 9 bases agree with TRBD2. CDR3 length: 14 residues. Germline assignment: CDR1 SGHRS and CDR2 YFSETQ. V lost 4 bases to trimming and J lost 3 bases; unmatched junction nucleotides: 3. The CDR3 here is CASSPLAGTDTQYF. As DNA, the CDR3 is TGCGCCAGCAGCCCGCTAGCGGGGACAGATACGCAGTATTTT.

The table lists this clonotype with many counts. The rearrangement links TRBV28 to TRBJ2-1; D uncertain. Germline-derived CDR1 and CDR2 are MDHEN and SYDVKM. The CDR3 extends over 17 amino acids. V was pared by 4 bases and J by 0 bases, with 16 bases between. The CDR3 sequence: CASSSKLATYSYNEQFF. CDR3 coding DNA: TGTGCCAGCAGTTCAAAACTGGCTACTTACTCCTACAATGAGCAGTTCTTC.

The sample holds many counts of this clonotype. The rearrangement uses TRBV5-1 and TRBJ2-7; TRBD2 might be the D (6 bases). Trimming pared 5 bases from V and 1 base from J, leaving 13 bases between. This CDR3 contains 14 residues. Germline V gives CDR1 SGHRS, CDR2 YFSETQ. CDR3 amino acids: CASRTGTPSYEQYF. For the CDR3, the DNA is TGCGCCAGCAGAACCGGGACTCCTTCCTACGAGCAGTACTTC. The full variable domain, completed using reference TRBV5-1 and TRBJ2-7, is KAGVTQTPRYLIKTRGQQVTLSCSPISGHRSVSWYQQTPGQGLQFLFEYFSETQRNKGNFPGRFSGRQFSNSRSEMNVSTLELGDSALYLCASRTGTPSYEQYFGPGTRLTVT.

The table lists this clonotype with many counts. This rearrangement joins TRBV4-2 to TRBJ1-4; D unclear. Germline V gene lookup returns CDR1 LGHNA and CDR2 YNFKEQ. V lost 0 bases and J lost 7, with 6 bases in between. The CDR3 length is 13 residues. CDR3 sequence reads: CASSQDRGEKLFF. CDR3 nucleotide sequence: TGTGCCAGCAGCCAAGATCGAGGTGAAAAACTGTTTTTT.

This clonotype was detected ten times or more. The rearrangement joins TRBV15 to TRBJ1-2; a possible D gene is TRBD1 (5 bases). The germline V gene has CDR1 LNHNV and CDR2 YYDKDF (reference sequence). The V end was cut by 0 bases, the J end by 8 bases, with 13 bases between. CDR3 length equals 14 residues. CDR3 DNA: TGTGCCACCAGCAGAGACGTCTCCAAGGGGGGCTACACCTTC. It specifies CATSRDVSKGGYTF.

This clonotype was recorded at least ten times. V and J are TRBV12-3 or TRBV12-4 and TRBJ1-2; 9 nucleotides match TRBD1. J was trimmed by 5 bases and V by 5 bases; bases with no gene match: 6. The length of the CDR3 is 14 residues. CDR3 sequence: CASSLRGQGYGYTF. DNA for the CDR3: TGTGCCAGCAGTCTACGCGGACAGGGGTATGGCTACACCTTC.

Ten or more counts support this clonotype. This chain connects TRBV6-1 to TRBJ2-1; D unclear. The V gene lost 6 bases and the J gene lost 3 bases, with 6 bases spanning the gap. Germline assignment: CDR1 MNHNS and CDR2 SASEGT. The CDR3 spans 12 residues. CDR3 residues: CASRRDYNEQFF. CDR3 sequence (DNA): TGTGCCAGCAGGAGAGACTACAATGAGCAGTTCTTC.

This clonotype came up a few times. The CDR3 reads CSAGEGGIGYGYTF. DNA of the CDR3: TGCAGTGCTGGGGAGGGGGGGATCGGCTACGGCTACACCTTC. The rearrangement joins TRBV20-1 to TRBJ1-2; D might be TRBD1 (6 bases). Germline CDR1 is DFQATT and CDR2 is SNEGSKA (reference sequence). The V end lost 5 bases, the J end lost 8 bases, and 21 bases lay between the germline ends. The CDR3 runs to 14 residues.

This clonotype has a count of ten or more. This sequence joins TRBV6-1 and TRBJ2-7; 10 positions agree with TRBD2. The CDR3 is 15 residues long. Germline CDR1 reads MNHNS; CDR2 reads SASEGT. V dropped 5 bases and J dropped 1; count of bases not matched to a gene: 5. This CDR3 is CASSTKTSGSYEQYF. CDR3 in DNA: TGTGCCAGCAGTACCAAGACTAGCGGGTCCTACGAGCAGTACTTC.

This clonotype has a count of ten or more. This chain's CDR3 is CSARDFRGGDTEAFF. The CDR3 DNA reads TGCAGTGCTAGAGATTTCAGGGGAGGTGACACTGAAGCTTTCTTT. The chain couples TRBV20-1 to TRBJ1-1; D possibly corresponds to TRBD1 (6 bases). Trimming shortened V by 0 bases and J by 3 bases, and 14 bases separated the two germline ends. Germline V gene data show CDR1 as DFQATT and CDR2 as SNEGSKA (reference sequence). The CDR3 extends over 15 amino acids.

This clonotype came up many times. The rearrangement uses TRBV7-9 and TRBJ1-2; D call uncertain. The CDR3 contains 14 residues. Germline V lookup: CDR1 SEHNR, CDR2 FQNEAQ (reference sequence). Trimming removed 5 bases at V and 5 bases at J, with 15 bases between. The chain's CDR3 is CASSPRTGEYGYTF. The CDR3 DNA reads as TGTGCCAGCAGCCCCCGGACCGGCGAGTATGGCTACACCTTC.

This chain connects TRBV10-3 to TRBJ2-5; 14 nucleotides line up with TRBD2. This CDR3 has 16 amino acids. The V gene end was trimmed by 10 bases and the J gene end by 2 bases; junction bases not matched to a gene: 9. The germline V gene encodes CDR1 ENHRY and CDR2 SYGVKD. In nucleotides, the CDR3 is TGTGCCACCTCGGGACTAGCGGGAGCGGCTCAAGAGACCCAGTACTTC. Translation gives CATSGLAGAAQETQYF.

This clonotype was counted ten times or more. The rearrangement uses TRBV24-1 and TRBJ2-2; D gene ambiguous. V dropped 7 bases and J dropped 4 bases, with 9 bases sitting between them. The CDR3 sequence is 13 residues long. The germline CDR1 and CDR2 sequences are KGHDR and SFDVKD. The CDR3 nucleotides are TGTGCCACCAGGGGTGGCGGCACCGGGGAGCTGTTTTTT. It codes for CATRGGGTGELFF.